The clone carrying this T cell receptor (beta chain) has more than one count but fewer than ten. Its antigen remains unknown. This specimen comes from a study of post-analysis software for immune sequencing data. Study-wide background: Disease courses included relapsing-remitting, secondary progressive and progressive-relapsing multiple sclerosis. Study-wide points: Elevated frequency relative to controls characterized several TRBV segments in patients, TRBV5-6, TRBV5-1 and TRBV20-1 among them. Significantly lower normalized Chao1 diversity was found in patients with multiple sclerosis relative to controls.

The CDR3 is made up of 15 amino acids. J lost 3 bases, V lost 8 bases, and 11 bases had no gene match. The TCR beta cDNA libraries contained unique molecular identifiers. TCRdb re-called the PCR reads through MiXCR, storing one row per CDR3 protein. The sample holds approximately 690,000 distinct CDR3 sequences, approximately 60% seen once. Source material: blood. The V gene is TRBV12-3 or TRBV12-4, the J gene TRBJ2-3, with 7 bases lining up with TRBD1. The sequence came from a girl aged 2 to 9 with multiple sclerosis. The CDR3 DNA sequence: TGTGCCAGCTCTAGGGAGACAGGGTTGACAGATACGCAGTATTTT. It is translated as CASSRETGLTDTQYF.